One sample yielded the 11 T cell receptor beta chains listed below, sequenced in a study of long-term antiretroviral therapy in people with HIV. Version v3.0 of the immunoSEQ assay ran at survey level. Data came from immunoSEQ multiplex PCR; TCRdb stores just in-frame clones and leaves some out. The sample has 15,000 to 20,000 clones; 80% to 90% are singletons. The input for sequencing was unsorted PBMCs, taken 2.3 to 2.4 years before starting antiretroviral therapy. Receptors were obtained from a woman aged 30 to 39 with HIV.

The chain carries TRBV14 and TRBJ2-7; unclear D gene. Germline CDR1 and CDR2: SGHDN and FVKESK. The V gene lost 4 bases and the J gene lost 6 bases, with 16 bases spanning the gap. This CDR3 contains 14 residues. Written as DNA, the CDR3 is TGTGCCAGCAGCCTGACTTTAACTCTAGGCGAGCAGTACTTC. This encodes CASSLTLTLGEQYF.

This clone was detected once. The chain uses TRBV18 and TRBJ1-2; TRBD1 matches 7 bases. Germline assignment: CDR1 KGHSH and CDR2 LQKENI. CDR3 length: 13 amino acids. The V gene end was trimmed by 2 bases and the J gene end by 8 bases; junction bases not matched to a gene: 5. CDR3 sequence reads: CASSPTGANGYTF. The CDR3, as DNA: TGTGCCAGCTCACCAACAGGGGCAAACGGCTACACCTTC.

V and J are TRBV2 and TRBJ1-5, with TRBD1 identical over 8 bases. V gave up 5 bases and J gave up 6 bases; unmatched junction bases: 6. Per germline, CDR1 SNHLY and CDR2 FYNNEI. The CDR3 is made up of 14 amino acids. CDR3 in amino acids: CASSPTGGTQPQHF. CDR3 in DNA: TGTGCCAGCAGTCCCACAGGGGGGACTCAGCCCCAGCATTTT.

The V and J genes are TRBV18 and TRBJ1-1; 7 positions match TRBD1. With 8 bases clipped from V and 2 bases from J, the junction kept 5 bases outside the gene matches. The CDR3 loop spans 13 amino acids. The germline gives CDR1 KGHSH, CDR2 LQKENI. The CDR3: CASGGQSNTEAFF. The CDR3 DNA is TGTGCCAGCGGGGGACAGTCTAACACTGAAGCTTTCTTT.

This clone was counted only a few times. This chain connects TRBV7-9 to TRBJ1-6; D remains ambiguous. CDR1 is SEHNR, CDR2 FQNEAQ, per germline (reference sequence). CDR3 length: 14 amino acids. The V end was cut by 4 bases, the J end by 7 bases, with 11 bases between. Here the CDR3 reads CASSSYSDNSPLHF. CDR3 sequence (DNA): TGTGCCAGCAGCTCCTACAGTGACAATTCACCCCTCCACTTT.

This chain links TRBV5-1 with TRBJ1-1; tentatively, D is TRBD1 (5 bases). CDR1 SGHRS and CDR2 YFSETQ come from the germline V gene. CDR3 length: 17 residues. Trimming took 0 bases from V and 0 from J, leaving 15 bases between them. The CDR3 bases are TGCGCCAGCAGCTTGGGAGGGCAGGGAATGATGAACACTGAAGCTTTCTTT. This encodes CASSLGGQGMMNTEAFF. Filled out from reference TRBV5-1 and TRBJ1-1, the complete variable domain reads KAGVTQTPRYLIKTRGQQVTLSCSPISGHRSVSWYQQTPGQGLQFLFEYFSETQRNKGNFPGRFSGRQFSNSRSEMNVSTLELGDSALYLCASSLGGQGMMNTEAFFGQGTRLTVV.

This clone has more than one count but fewer than ten. The chain has TRBV2 and TRBJ1-1; D not certain. Trimming took 7 bases from V and 1 from J, leaving 4 bases between them. The CDR3 contains 11 residues. Looked up from germline, CDR1 is SNHLY and CDR2 is FYNNEI. The DNA of the CDR3 is TGTGCCAGCATGAGGAACACTGAAGCTTTCTTT. Residues: CASMRNTEAFF.

This clone is judged large. V is TRBV5-5 and J is TRBJ1-2; D not resolved. This CDR3 has 13 amino acids. The germline gives CDR1 SGHKS, CDR2 YYEKEE (reference sequence). V was pared by 0 bases and J by 5 bases, with 8 bases between. In nucleotides, the CDR3 is TGTGCCAGCAGCTTGGCGAATTTATATGGCTACACCTTC. It codes for CASSLANLYGYTF.

This clone was detected once. J is TRBJ2-3 and V is TRBV19; 10 bases match TRBD2. Germline V gene lookup returns CDR1 LNHDA and CDR2 SQIVND (reference sequence). J lost 3 bases, V lost 5 bases, and 14 bases had no gene match. The CDR3 sequence is 18 residues long. DNA of the CDR3: TGTGCCAGTAGTTCGAAGCGGGGGGGCCCGGGAGGTACAGATACGCAGTATTTT. Translated, it gives CASSSKRGGPGGTDTQYF.

V gene TRBV19 combines with J gene TRBJ1-1; D unclear. CDR1 LNHDA and CDR2 SQIVND come from the germline V gene (reference sequence). Trimming took 5 bases from V and 5 from J, leaving 6 bases between them. The CDR3 is 11 residues long. The CDR3 nucleotides are TGTGCCAGTAGTGTGAGGACTGAAGCTTTCTTT. Translated, it gives CASSVRTEAFF. The whole variable domain, filled in from reference TRBV19 and TRBJ1-1, reads DGGITQSPKYLFRKEGQNVTLSCEQNLNHDAMYWYRQDPGQGLRLIYYSQIVNDFQKGDIAEGYSVSREKKESFPLTVTSAQKNPTAFYLCASSVRTEAFFGQGTRLTVV.

This clone was recorded once. The gene calls are TRBV6-6 and TRBJ2-5, with D perhaps matching TRBD1 or TRBD2 (5 bases each). The germline CDR1 and CDR2 sequences are MNHNY and SVGAGI (reference sequence). CDR3 length: 14 amino acids. Between the trimmed V and J ends, which lost 6 bases and 5 bases, there was a span of 16 bases. CDR3: CASSALGEGETQYF. CDR3 DNA: TGTGCCAGCAGCGCCTTGGGGGAAGGGGAGACCCAGTACTTC.